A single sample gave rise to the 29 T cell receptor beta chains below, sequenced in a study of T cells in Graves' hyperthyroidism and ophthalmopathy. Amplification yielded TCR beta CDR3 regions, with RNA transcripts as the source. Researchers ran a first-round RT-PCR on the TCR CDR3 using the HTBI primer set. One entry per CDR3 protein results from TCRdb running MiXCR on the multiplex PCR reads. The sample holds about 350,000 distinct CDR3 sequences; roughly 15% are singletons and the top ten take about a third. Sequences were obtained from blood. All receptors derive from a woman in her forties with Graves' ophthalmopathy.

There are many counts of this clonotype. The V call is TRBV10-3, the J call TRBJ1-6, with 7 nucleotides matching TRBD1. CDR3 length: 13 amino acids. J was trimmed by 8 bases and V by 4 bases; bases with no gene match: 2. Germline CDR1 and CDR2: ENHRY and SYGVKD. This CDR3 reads CAISGDSDSPLHF. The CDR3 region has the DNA TGTGCCATCAGTGGGGACAGTGATTCACCCCTCCACTTT.

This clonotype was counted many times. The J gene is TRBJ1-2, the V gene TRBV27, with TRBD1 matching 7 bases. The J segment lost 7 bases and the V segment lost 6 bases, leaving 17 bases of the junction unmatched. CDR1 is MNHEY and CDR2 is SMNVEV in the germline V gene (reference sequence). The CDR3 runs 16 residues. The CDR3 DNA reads TGTGCCAGCAGGCCTCGGGAGGGAAGGGGGCATTTTGGCTACACCTTC. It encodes CASRPREGRGHFGYTF.

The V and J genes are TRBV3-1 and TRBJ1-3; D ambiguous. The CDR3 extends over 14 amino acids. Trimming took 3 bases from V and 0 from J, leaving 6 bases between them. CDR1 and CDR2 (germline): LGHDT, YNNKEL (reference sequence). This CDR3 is CASSHRTSGNTIYF. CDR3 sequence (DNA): TGTGCCAGCAGCCATAGGACCTCTGGAAACACCATATATTTT. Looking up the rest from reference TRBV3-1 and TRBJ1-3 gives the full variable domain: DTAVSQTPKYLVTQMGNDKSIKCEQNLGHDTMYWYKQDSKKFLKIMFSYNNKELIINETVPNRFSPKSPDKAHLNLHINSLELGDSAVYFCASSHRTSGNTIYFGEGSWLTVV.

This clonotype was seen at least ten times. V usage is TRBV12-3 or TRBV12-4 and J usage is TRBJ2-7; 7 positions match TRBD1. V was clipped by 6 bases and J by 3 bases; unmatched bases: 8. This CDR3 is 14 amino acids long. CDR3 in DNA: TGTGCCAGCAGCCCGGGACAGCCAGTCTACGAGCAGTACTTC. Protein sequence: CASSPGQPVYEQYF.

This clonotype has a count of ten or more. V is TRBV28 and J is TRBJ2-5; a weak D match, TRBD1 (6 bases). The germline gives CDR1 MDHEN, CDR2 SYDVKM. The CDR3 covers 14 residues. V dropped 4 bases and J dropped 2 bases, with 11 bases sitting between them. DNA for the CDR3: TGTGCCAGCAGTTCTCCGGGACATCAAGAGACCCAGTACTTC. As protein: CASSSPGHQETQYF.

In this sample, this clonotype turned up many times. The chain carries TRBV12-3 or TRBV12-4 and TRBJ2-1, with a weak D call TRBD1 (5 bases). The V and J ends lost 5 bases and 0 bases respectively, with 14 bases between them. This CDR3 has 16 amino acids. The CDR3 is CASSPETASSYNEQFF. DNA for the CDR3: TGTGCCAGCAGTCCTGAGACAGCCAGCTCCTACAATGAGCAGTTCTTC.

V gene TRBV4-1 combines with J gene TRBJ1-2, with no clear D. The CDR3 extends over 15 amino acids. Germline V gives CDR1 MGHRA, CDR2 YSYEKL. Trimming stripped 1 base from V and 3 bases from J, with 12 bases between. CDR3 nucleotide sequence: TGCGCCAGCAGCCAAGTTGTTTCAGGCTACTATGGCTACACCTTC. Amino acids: CASSQVVSGYYGYTF.

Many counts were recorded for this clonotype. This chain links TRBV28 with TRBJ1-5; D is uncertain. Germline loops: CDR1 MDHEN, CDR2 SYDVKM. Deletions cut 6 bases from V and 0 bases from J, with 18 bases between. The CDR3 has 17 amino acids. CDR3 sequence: CASRTPGEGYSNQPQHF. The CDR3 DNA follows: TGTGCCAGCAGGACACCCGGTGAGGGATATAGCAATCAGCCCCAGCATTTT.

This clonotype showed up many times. This CDR3 is CALTPREDGYTF. CDR3 sequence (DNA): TGTGCCTTGACCCCCAGGGAAGATGGCTACACCTTC. The chain has TRBV2 and TRBJ1-2; tentatively, D is TRBD1 (5 bases). This CDR3 region has 12 residues. Trimming left V 11 bases short and J 6 bases short, with 16 bases between. The V gene's germline CDR1 is SNHLY and CDR2 FYNNEI.

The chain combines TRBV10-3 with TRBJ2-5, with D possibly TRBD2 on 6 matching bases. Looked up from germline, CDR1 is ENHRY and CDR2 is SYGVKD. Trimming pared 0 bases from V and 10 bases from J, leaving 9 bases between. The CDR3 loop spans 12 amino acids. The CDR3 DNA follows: TGTGCCATCAGTGAGTCGGCGGGGAACCAGTACTTC. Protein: CAISESAGNQYF.

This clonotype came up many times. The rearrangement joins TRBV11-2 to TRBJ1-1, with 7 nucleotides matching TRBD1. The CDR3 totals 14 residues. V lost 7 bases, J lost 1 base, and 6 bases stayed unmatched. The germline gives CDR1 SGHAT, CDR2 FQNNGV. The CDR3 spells CASIPWTGNTEAFF. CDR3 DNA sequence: TGTGCCAGCATCCCCTGGACAGGGAACACTGAAGCTTTCTTT.

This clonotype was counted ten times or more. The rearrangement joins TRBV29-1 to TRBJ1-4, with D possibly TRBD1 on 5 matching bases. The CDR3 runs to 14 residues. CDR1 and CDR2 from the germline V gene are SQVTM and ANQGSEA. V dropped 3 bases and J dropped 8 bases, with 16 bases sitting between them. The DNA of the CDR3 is TGCAGCGTTGATGTTCAGGGAATCGGAGAAAAACTGTTTTTT. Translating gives CSVDVQGIGEKLFF.

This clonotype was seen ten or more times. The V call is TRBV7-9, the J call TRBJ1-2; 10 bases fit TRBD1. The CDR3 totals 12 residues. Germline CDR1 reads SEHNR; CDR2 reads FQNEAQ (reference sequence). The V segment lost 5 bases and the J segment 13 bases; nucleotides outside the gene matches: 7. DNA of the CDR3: TGTGCCAGCAGCCCTAGGGACAGGGGCCCCACCTTC. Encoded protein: CASSPRDRGPTF.

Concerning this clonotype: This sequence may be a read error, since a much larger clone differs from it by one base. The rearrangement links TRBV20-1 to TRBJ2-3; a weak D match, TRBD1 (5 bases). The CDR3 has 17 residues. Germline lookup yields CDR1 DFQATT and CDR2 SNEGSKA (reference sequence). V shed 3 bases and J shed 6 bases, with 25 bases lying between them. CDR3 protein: CSASDRVPSWVRDTQYF. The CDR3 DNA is TGCAGTGCTAGTGACAGAGTCCCCTCCTGGGTTCGGGATACGCAGTATTTT.

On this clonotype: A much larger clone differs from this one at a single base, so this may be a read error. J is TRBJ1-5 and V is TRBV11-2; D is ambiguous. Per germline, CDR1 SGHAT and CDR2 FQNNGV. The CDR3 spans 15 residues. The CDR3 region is CAGSSNKGSNQPQHF. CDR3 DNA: TGTGCCGGCAGCTCCAACAAGGGAAGCAATCAGCCCCAGCATTTT.

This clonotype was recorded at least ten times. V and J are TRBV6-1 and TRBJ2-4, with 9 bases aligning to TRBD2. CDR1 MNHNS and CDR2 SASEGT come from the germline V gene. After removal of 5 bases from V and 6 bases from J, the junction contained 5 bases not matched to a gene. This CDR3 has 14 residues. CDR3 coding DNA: TGTGCCAGCAGTTGGGCGGGAGGGGGAAACATTCAGTACTTC. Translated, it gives CASSWAGGGNIQYF.

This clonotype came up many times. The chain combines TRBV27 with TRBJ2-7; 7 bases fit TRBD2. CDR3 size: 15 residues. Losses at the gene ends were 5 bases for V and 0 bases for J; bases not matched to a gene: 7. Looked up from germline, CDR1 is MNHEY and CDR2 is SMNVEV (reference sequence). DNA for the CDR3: TGTGCCAGCAGTCTAAGGAGCGGGAACTCCTACGAGCAGTACTTC. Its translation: CASSLRSGNSYEQYF.

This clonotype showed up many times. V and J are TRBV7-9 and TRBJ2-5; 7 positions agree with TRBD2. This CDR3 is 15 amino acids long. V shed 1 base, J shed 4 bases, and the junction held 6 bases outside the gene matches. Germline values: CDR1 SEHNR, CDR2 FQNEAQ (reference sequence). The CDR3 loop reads CASSLVGGSRETQYF. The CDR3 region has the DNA TGTGCCAGCAGCTTAGTAGGCGGGAGTAGAGAGACCCAGTACTTC. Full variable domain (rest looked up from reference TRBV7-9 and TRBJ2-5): DTGVSQNPRHKITKRGQNVTFRCDPISEHNRLYWYRQTLGQGPEFLTYFQNEAQLEKSRLLSDRFSAERPKGSFSTLEIQRTEQGDSAMYLCASSLVGGSRETQYFGPGTRLLVL.

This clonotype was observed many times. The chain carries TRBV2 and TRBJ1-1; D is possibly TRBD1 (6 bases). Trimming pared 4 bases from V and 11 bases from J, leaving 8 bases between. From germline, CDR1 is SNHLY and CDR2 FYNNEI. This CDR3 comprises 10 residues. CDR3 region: CASSGTAAFF. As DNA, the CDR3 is TGTGCCAGCAGTGGGACAGCGGCTTTCTTT.

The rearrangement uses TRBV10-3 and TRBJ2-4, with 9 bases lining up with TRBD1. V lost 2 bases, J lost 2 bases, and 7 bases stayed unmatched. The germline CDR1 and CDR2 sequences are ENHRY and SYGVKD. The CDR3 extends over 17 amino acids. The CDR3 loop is CAISEGQGRATKNIQYF. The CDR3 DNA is TGTGCCATCAGTGAGGGACAGGGGAGGGCGACCAAAAACATTCAGTACTTC.

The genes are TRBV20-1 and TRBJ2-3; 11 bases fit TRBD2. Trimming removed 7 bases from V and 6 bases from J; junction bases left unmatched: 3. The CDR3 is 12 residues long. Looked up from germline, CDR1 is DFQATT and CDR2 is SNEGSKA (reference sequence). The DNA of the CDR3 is TGCAGTGTAAGGACTAGCGGGGATACGCAGTATTTT. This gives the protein CSVRTSGDTQYF.

The CDR3: CASSSKTSGPGNTIYF. CDR3 coding DNA: TGTGCCAGCAGTTCAAAAACCTCAGGACCAGGAAACACCATATATTTT. The rearrangement joins TRBV6-1 to TRBJ1-3; no reliable D call. Deletions cut 5 bases from V and 4 bases from J, with 18 bases between. The CDR3 spans 16 residues. Germline V CDR1 and CDR2: MNHNS, SASEGT.

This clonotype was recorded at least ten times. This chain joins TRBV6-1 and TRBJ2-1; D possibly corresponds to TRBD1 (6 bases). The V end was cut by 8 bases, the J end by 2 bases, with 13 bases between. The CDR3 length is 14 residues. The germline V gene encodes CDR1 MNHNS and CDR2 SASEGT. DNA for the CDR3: TGTGCCAGCCTACAGGGTGTCGCCTACAATGAGCAGTTCTTC. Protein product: CASLQGVAYNEQFF.

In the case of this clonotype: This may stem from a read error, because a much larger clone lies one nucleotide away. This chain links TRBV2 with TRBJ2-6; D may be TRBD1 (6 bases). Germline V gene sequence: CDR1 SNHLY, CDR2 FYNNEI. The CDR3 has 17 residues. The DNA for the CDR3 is TGTGCCAGCAGTGAACAGGGGCCCCTCTCTGGGGCCAACGTCCTGGCTTTC. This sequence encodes CASSEQGPLSGANVLAF. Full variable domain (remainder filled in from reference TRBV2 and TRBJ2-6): EPEVTQTPSHQVTQMGQEVILRCVPISNHLYFYWYRQILGQKVEFLVSFYNNEISEKSEIFDDQFSVERPDGSNFTLKIRSTKLEDSAMYFCASSEQGPLSGANVLAFGAGSRLTVL.

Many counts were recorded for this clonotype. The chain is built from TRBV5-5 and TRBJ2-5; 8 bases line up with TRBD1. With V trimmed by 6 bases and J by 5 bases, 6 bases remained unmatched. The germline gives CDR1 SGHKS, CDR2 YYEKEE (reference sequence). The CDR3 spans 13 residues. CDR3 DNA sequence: TGTGCCAGCAACGACAGGGGATTGGAGACCCAGTACTTC. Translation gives CASNDRGLETQYF.

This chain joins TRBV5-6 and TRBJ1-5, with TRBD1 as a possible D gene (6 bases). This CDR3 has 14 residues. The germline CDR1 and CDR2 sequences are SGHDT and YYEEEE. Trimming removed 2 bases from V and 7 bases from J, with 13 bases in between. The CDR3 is CASSFTGTGQPQHF. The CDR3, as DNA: TGTGCCAGCAGCTTTACAGGGACCGGACAGCCCCAGCATTTT. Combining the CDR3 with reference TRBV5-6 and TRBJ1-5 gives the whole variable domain DAGVTQSPTHLIKTRGQQVTLRCSPKSGHDTVSWYQQALGQGPQFIFQYYEEEERQRGNFPDRFSGHQFPNYSSELNVNALLLGDSALYLCASSFTGTGQPQHFGDGTRLSIL.

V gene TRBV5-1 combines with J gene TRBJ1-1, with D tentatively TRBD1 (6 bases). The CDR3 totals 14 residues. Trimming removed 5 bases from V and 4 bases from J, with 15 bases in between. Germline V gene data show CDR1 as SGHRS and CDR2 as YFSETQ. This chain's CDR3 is CASRLEGGSTEAFF. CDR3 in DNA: TGCGCCAGCAGACTGGAAGGGGGTTCCACTGAAGCTTTCTTT.

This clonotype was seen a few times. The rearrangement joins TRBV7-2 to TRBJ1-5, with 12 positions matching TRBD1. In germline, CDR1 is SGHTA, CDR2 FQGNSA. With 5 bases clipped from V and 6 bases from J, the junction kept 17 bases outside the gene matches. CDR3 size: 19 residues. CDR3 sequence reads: CASSPAPGTGGAGRQPQHF. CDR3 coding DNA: TGTGCCAGCAGCCCCGCCCCCGGGACAGGGGGCGCGGGGCGTCAGCCCCAGCATTTT.

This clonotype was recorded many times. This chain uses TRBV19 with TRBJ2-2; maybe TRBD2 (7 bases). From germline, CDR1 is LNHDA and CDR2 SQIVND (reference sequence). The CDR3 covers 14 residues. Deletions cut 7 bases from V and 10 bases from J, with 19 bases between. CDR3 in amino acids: CASNGGAVAEELFF. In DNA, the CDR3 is TGTGCCAGTAATGGGGGGGCCGTGGCAGAGGAGCTGTTTTTT.